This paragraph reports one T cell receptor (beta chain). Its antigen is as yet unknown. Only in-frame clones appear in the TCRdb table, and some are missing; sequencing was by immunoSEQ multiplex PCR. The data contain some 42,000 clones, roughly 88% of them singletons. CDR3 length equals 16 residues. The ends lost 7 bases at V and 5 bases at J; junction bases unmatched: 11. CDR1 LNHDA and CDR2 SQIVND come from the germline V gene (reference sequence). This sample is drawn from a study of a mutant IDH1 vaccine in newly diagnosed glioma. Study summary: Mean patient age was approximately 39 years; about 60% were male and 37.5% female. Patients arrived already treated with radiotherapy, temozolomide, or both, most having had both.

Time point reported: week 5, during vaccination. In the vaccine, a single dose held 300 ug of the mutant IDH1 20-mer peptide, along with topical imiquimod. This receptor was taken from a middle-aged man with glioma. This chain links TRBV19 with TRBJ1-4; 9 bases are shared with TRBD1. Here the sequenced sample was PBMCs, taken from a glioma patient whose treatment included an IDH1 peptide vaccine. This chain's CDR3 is CASTFSRDRVNEKLFF. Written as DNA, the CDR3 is TGTGCCAGTACTTTTTCCCGGGACAGGGTAAATGAAAAACTGTTTTTT.